This T cell receptor beta chain was identified in a study of T cells expressing NK-cell markers. Study-wide background: Of eight sequenced donors, seven were HCMV-seropositive and one HCMV-seronegative.

TCRdb reanalyzed the 5' RACE reads, giving one entry per CDR3 protein sequence and no DNA. The sample totals approximately 380,000 distinct CDR3 sequences. In regard to this clonotype: Antigen unknown.

Points from the study as a whole: Unclear, still, was the HCMV specificity of the expanded NKG2C+ T cell clones.

The receptor's source is a man aged 18-70 years in good health. The sequencing input was blood T cells: a sorted CD56 or NKG2C T cell subset, CD4+ or CD8+ T cells, or bulk PBMC T cells (not recorded which).

The CDR3 protein is CASSSNKDTEAFF. J is TRBJ1-1 and V is TRBV18. Germline V CDR1 and CDR2: KGHSH, LQKENI. The CDR3 has 13 residues.